This T cell receptor beta chain is drawn from a study of TIL therapy for anti-PD-1-resistant metastatic lung cancer (dated by TCRdb to 2020 to 2023). With respect to the entire study: A median age of around 56 years (range about 35-75) and a median tumor PD-L1 proportion score of approximately 6% were recorded among enrolled patients. Most of the cohort had lung adenocarcinoma, four tumors were EGFR-mutant and two were ALK-rearranged, and half of the patients were current or former smokers. A median non-synonymous tumor mutation burden of approximately 1.4 mutations per megabase was determined across the cohort by whole-exome sequencing. T cell receptor beta sequencing of tumor and peripheral blood was used to follow clonotypes across the tumor, the expanded TIL product and serial blood samples. Findings and caveats that apply to the study as a whole: Compared with baseline intratumoral T cells, expanded TIL cultures were more clonal and less diverse (median clonality around 6% vs 30%, p < 0.0001). Generalizability was limited because the cohort was highly selected, with more treatment-naive, never-smoker and oncogene-addicted patients included than is typical. Clonal turnover during TIL culture was high, and many clones enriched in the product were not detected in the baseline tumor, suggesting clonal contraction rather than faithful expansion. The study protocol defined all tumor marker inferences as exploratory.

The junction shows trimming of 0 bases on V and 1 base on J, and the gene matches do not reach 3 bases of it. CDR1 and CDR2 (SGHRS, YFSETQ) derive from the germline V gene. The CDR3 starts with the cysteine, ends with the phenylalanine, and has 15 residues. Kept here is only the CDR3 DNA, which spans 45 bases and is read in frame from base 1. Using bias-controlled multiplex PCR with the immunoSEQ v3 hsTCRB kit, the TCR beta CDR3 regions were amplified from genomic DNA. The TCR libraries were sequenced on an Illumina NextSeq 500 to approximately 2 million read pairs for survey level or about 5-6.5 million read pairs for deep level. The original methods were these. The immunoSEQ Analyzer software assigned V, D and J genes, filtered out non-productive sequences, and reported clonality. Repertoires of infused TIL and blood were compared using productive Simpson clonality and the Morisita overlap index of productive TRB rearrangements. Not all clones reach the TCRdb copy of this immuneACCESS table, which keeps in-frame sequences only. Checked studies attribute under half of the gap to unresolved V genes and leave the rest unexplained. V, J and clone size are those of that table, while D and trimming were read from the DNA. The sample yields over 25,000 clones; roughly two thirds were counted once. The ten most abundant clones make up 7.4% of the sample.

Worth noting for this clone: Its cognate antigen has yet to be identified. No quality values exist for individual bases; no much larger clone is one base distant.

The sample's time point label is to be understood as: pre-treatment sample, taken before nivolumab and TIL therapy. The baseline tumor samples were excised metastases, mostly pleural nodules or supraclavicular lymph nodes, taken from the same resection that was used to grow TIL. Tumors were collected before any PD-1/PD-L1 blockade, after which patients were given nivolumab, and patients who progressed were given lymphodepletion, an infusion of expanded TIL and IL-2. Between October 2017 and January 2020, a dual-center phase I trial enrolled adults who had stage 4 NSCLC. The samples were drawn from an open-label, single-arm phase I trial testing tumor-infiltrating lymphocyte therapy combined with nivolumab in advanced non-small cell lung cancer. Portions of each resected tumor were snap-frozen in liquid nitrogen and were stored at -80 degrees C. Using laser-capture macrodissection, tumor regions of interest were selected on H&E sections, then pulverized into roughly 14 mg aliquots and extracted using Qiagen Allprep kits.

Rearrangement joined TRBV5-1 to TRBJ1-1; TRBD1 agrees with 7 junctional bases. This specimen consisted of tumor tissue, obtained at baseline. The source is a person aged 25 to 80 with non-small cell lung cancer. The bases read TGCGCCAGCAGCTTGGTCGGGACAGCGAACACTGAAGCTTTCTTT. Translated, this gives CASSLVGTANTEAFF.